Detailed here is one T cell receptor beta chain. Its antigen is not known. All patients were mismatch repair deficient, assessed by either PCR or immunohistochemistry. TCR sequencing covered a few patients who responded to pembrolizumab. This sample was included in a study of PD-1 blockade in mismatch repair-deficient tumors. Study-wide context: Patients had approximately 12 mismatch repair-deficient cancer types, all previously treated and progressing. Findings and caveats of the study: Tumor-resident clones, often absent from pretreatment blood, expanded after pembrolizumab and then contracted.

Here immunoSEQ multiplex PCR was the method, and the copy in TCRdb shows in-frame clones only, minus some. The table has roughly 120,000 clones, 70% to 80% seen once. This material consisted of peripheral blood, taken approximately 64 weeks after starting pembrolizumab. The origin of this receptor is an adult with mismatch repair-deficient cancer.

The CDR3: CASSESPTGSYGYTF. The CDR3 bases are TGTGCCAGCAGTGAATCCCCGACAGGATCCTATGGCTACACCTTC. The chain recombines TRBV6-1 with TRBJ1-2, with D possibly matching TRBD1 (6 bases). The CDR3 totals 15 residues. CDR1 and CDR2 (germline): MNHNS, SASEGT. Trimming took 2 bases from V and 4 from J, leaving 14 bases between them.